The entry below gives a single T cell receptor (beta chain) sequence along with its context. Its antigen is unidentified. The data derive from a study of OX40 agonist ivuxolimab in advanced cancers. Study summary: Given to patients was ivuxolimab, an agonistic anti-OX40 (CD134) antibody. Points from the study as a whole: Normalized T-cell clonal expansion was also low in a subset of nonresponders.

V trimming: 8 bases; J trimming: 4 bases; junction bases outside the gene matches: 11. The CDR3 extends over 15 amino acids. Germline V gene data show CDR1 as MDHEN and CDR2 as SYDVKM. Assay used: immunoSEQ multiplex PCR; TCRdb lists only in-frame clones, some missing. In the table there are about 76,000 clones, roughly nine tenths of which are singletons. V usage is TRBV28 and J usage is TRBJ1-3, with 7 bases lining up with TRBD1. The receptor was isolated from an adult with an advanced solid tumor such as melanoma, head and neck, liver or kidney cancer. The source material was CD4+ or CD8+ T cells sorted from blood, sampled in a trial of the OX40 agonist ivuxolimab. As DNA, the CDR3 is TGTGCCAGCGGTGGGATGGGACAGCCGGGAAACACCATATATTTT. Protein: CASGGMGQPGNTIYF.